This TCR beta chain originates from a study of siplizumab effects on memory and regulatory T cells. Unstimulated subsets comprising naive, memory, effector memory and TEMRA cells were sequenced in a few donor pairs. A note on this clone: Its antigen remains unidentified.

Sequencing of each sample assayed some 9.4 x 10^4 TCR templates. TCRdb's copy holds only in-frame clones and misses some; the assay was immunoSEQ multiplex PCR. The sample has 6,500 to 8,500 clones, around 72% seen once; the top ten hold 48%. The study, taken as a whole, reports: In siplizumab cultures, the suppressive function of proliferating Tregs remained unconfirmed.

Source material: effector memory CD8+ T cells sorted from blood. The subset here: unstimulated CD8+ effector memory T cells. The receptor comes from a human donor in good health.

The DNA for the CDR3 is TGTGCCAGCAGTTTACGGGACTTGTCCTACGAGCAGTACTTC. Residues: CASSLRDLSYEQYF. The genes are TRBV28 and TRBJ2-7; the D gene is possibly TRBD2 (6 bases). The germline V and J ends were trimmed by 2 bases and 1 base, with 9 bases remaining between them. This CDR3 is built from 14 residues. Germline-derived CDR1 and CDR2 are MDHEN and SYDVKM.